The 8 T cell receptor beta chains presented below share a single source sample, sequenced in a study of regulatory T cells in long-lasting Graves disease. The sample's time point: newly diagnosed GD, antithyroid drugs for less than 3 months. The TCR library was made from RNA that had been extracted from PBMCs in TRIzol. Sequencing libraries for TCR beta were prepared with iRepertoire HTBI primers and Arm-PCR of CDR3 regions. TCRdb re-analysed the multiplex PCR reads in MiXCR, keeping a single row per CDR3 protein. The sample has some 320,000 distinct CDR3 sequences; over 15% are singletons. The sequencing here drew on peripheral blood mononuclear cells (PBMCs), taken at new diagnosis, from a patient treated with antithyroid drugs. The origin of the receptors is a female donor with Graves disease.

V and J are TRBV12-3 or TRBV12-4 and TRBJ2-2, with 8 bases identical to TRBD2. V shed 5 bases, J shed 7 bases, and the junction held 3 bases outside the gene matches. The CDR3 loop spans 13 amino acids. CDR3 region: CASSSGSYGELFF. The CDR3 DNA sequence: TGTGCCAGCAGTAGCGGGAGTTACGGGGAGCTGTTTTTT.

This clonotype was counted ten times or more. The rearrangement links TRBV18 to TRBJ2-1; D uncertain. This CDR3 is 11 amino acids long. The ends were cut back, 8 bases at V and 7 bases at J, with 9 bases in the middle. Germline CDR1 is KGHSH and CDR2 is LQKENI. CDR3 protein: CASSPQNEQFF. CDR3 bases: TGTGCCAGCAGCCCCCAAAATGAGCAGTTCTTC.

This clonotype was seen at least ten times. In DNA, the CDR3 is TGTGCCACCGGGCGCGGGAGGGCCCTGGGCTACAATGAGCAGTTCTTC. It translates to CATGRGRALGYNEQFF. V is TRBV24-1 and J is TRBJ2-1; 9 positions agree with TRBD2. The CDR3 totals 16 residues. Germline CDR1 reads KGHDR; CDR2 reads SFDVKD. The V and J ends lost 9 bases and 3 bases, in that order; junction bases with no gene match: 11.

This clonotype showed up many times. The chain carries TRBV12-3 or TRBV12-4 and TRBJ1-2; 7 bases are shared with TRBD1. CDR3 length: 12 residues. Trimming cost V 7 bases and J 7 bases; bases outside gene matches: 6. CDR3 sequence (DNA): TGTGCCAGCACCTTGACAGGGCTTGGCTACACCTTC. Translated, it gives CASTLTGLGYTF.

This clonotype occurred a few times. This chain links TRBV9 with TRBJ2-1, with a tentative D call TRBD2 (6 bases). V lost 1 base, J lost 6 bases, and 17 bases lay in between. Per germline, CDR1 SGDLS and CDR2 YYNGEE. The CDR3 has 16 amino acids. The CDR3 region is CASSVKLTGEPNEQFF. The CDR3 DNA sequence: TGTGCCAGCAGCGTAAAGTTGACGGGAGAGCCCAATGAGCAGTTCTTC.

The table lists this clonotype with a few counts. This chain joins TRBV19 and TRBJ1-2; D is perhaps TRBD1 (5 bases). Germline V gives CDR1 LNHDA, CDR2 SQIVND (reference sequence). V was cut by 3 bases and J by 8 bases, with 22 bases left in between. The CDR3 contains 16 residues. The CDR3 coding sequence is TGTGCCAGTAGTATTGATAGGGGACCTCAATGGGGGGGCTACACCTTC. Protein product: CASSIDRGPQWGGYTF.

In its sample, this clonotype was seen many times. The chain uses TRBV6-1 and TRBJ1-6, with a possible D match to TRBD1 (5 bases). Germline assignment: CDR1 MNHNS and CDR2 SASEGT. This CDR3 contains 14 residues. V was trimmed by 4 bases and J by 8 bases, leaving 12 bases between them. This CDR3 is CASSGRQRDSPLHF. DNA of the CDR3: TGTGCCAGCAGTGGACGACAGAGAGATTCACCCCTCCACTTT.

In this sample, this clonotype turned up many times. The rearrangement links TRBV30 to TRBJ1-4; 9 nucleotides line up with TRBD1. This CDR3 has 14 amino acids. V trimming: 3 bases; J trimming: 10 bases; junction bases outside the gene matches: 9. Germline V gene lookup returns CDR1 GTSNPN and CDR2 SVGIG (reference sequence). In DNA, the CDR3 is TGTGCCTGGAGGACCGGGACAGGGCGAGGAAAACTGTTTTTT. Translation: CAWRTGTGRGKLFF. The full variable domain, in which reference TRBV30 and TRBJ1-4 provide the parts outside the CDR3, is SQTIHQWPATLVQPVGSPLSLECTVEGTSNPNLYWYRQAAGRGLQLLFYSVGIGQISSEVPQNLSASRPQDRQFILSSKKLLLSDSGFYLCAWRTGTGRGKLFFGSGTQLSVL.